Listed here are 3 T cell receptor beta chains from one sample, sequenced in a study of OX40 agonist ivuxolimab in advanced cancers. Data came from immunoSEQ multiplex PCR; TCRdb stores just in-frame clones and leaves some out. The profile shows some 150,000 clones, less than 95% of them singletons. Source: CD4+ or CD8+ T cells sorted from blood, taken in a trial of the OX40 agonist ivuxolimab. All receptors derive from an adult with an advanced solid tumor such as melanoma, head and neck, liver or kidney cancer.

The genes are TRBV7-9 and TRBJ2-1; maybe TRBD1 (6 bases). V lost 5 bases to trimming and J lost 8 bases, with 22 bases between them. The CDR3 is made up of 16 amino acids. Looked up from germline, CDR1 is SEHNR and CDR2 is FQNEAQ (reference sequence). The CDR3 sequence: CASSLRTQGIIDEQFF. The DNA of the CDR3 is TGTGCCAGCAGCCTAAGGACCCAGGGGATCATAGATGAGCAGTTCTTC. The full variable domain, in which reference TRBV7-9 and TRBJ2-1 provide the parts outside the CDR3, is DTGVSQNPRHKITKRGQNVTFRCDPISEHNRLYWYRQTLGQGPEFLTYFQNEAQLEKSRLLSDRFSAERPKGSFSTLEIQRTEQGDSAMYLCASSLRTQGIIDEQFFGPGTRLTVL.

The J gene is TRBJ2-1, the V gene TRBV5-4; D not certain. The CDR3 runs to 15 residues. V was clipped by 0 bases and J by 3 bases, with 10 bases between them. In germline, CDR1 is SGHNT, CDR2 YYREEE (reference sequence). CDR3 nucleotides: TGTGCCAGCAGCTTGGTACCCTTAAACTACAATGAGCAGTTCTTC. This codes for CASSLVPLNYNEQFF.

The chain combines TRBV18 with TRBJ2-2, with 10 positions matching TRBD1. V was clipped by 8 bases and J by 3 bases; unmatched bases: 6. The CDR3 has 15 amino acids. From germline, CDR1 is KGHSH and CDR2 LQKENI. The CDR3 spells CASASGTGDTGELFF. In nucleotides, the CDR3 is TGTGCCAGCGCTTCCGGGACAGGGGACACCGGGGAGCTGTTTTTT.